The clone carrying this TCR beta chain has a count of ten or more. This specimen comes from a study of low-dose radiotherapy and immunotherapy resistance in tumors. Time point noted: before trial treatment. TRAV and TRBV primers primed cDNA for both TCRalpha and TCRbeta. With a V-primer adapter and a constant-region primer, TCRs were amplified for 20 to 25 PCR cycles. TCRdb itself ran the reads through MiXCR, one entry per CDR3 protein. Here the sample spans about 64,000 distinct CDR3 sequences, 26% being singletons. The source was PBMCs, collected before treatment. This receptor was taken from a male donor with rectosigmoid adenocarcinoma.

CDR3 coding DNA: TGTGCCAGCAGCTCCCCGGGTAGCACAGATACGCAGTATTTT. It yields the protein CASSSPGSTDTQYF. This sequence joins TRBV5-8 and TRBJ2-3; D ambiguous. The CDR3 covers 14 residues. The V end lost 3 bases, the J end lost 0 bases, and 8 bases lay between the germline ends. CDR1 is SGHTS, CDR2 YDEGEE, per germline.